The 23 T cell receptor beta chains below all came from one sample that was sequenced in a study of human T cells and chemical hapten exposure. Time point noted: pre-sensitization, week 0. Treatment noted: therapeutic diphenylcyclopropenone sensitization with weekly scalp DPC. TCRdb reprocessed the RACE reads with MiXCR, giving one entry per CDR3 protein. The sample holds 200,000 to 300,000 distinct CDR3 sequences, 7.5% to 9% seen once. Sequenced material: whole blood, taken in connection with sensitization to the hapten diphenylcyclopropenone (DPC). The receptors derive from a woman aged 40 to 49 with alopecia areata. Some clones in this sample may be carry-over from other donors' samples.

This clonotype was counted between two and nine times. The rearrangement joins TRBV10-3 to TRBJ1-1, with TRBD1 matching 8 bases. The CDR3 has 12 residues. V shed 5 bases and J 8 bases; nucleotides not matched to a gene: 4. Germline-derived CDR1 and CDR2 are ENHRY and SYGVKD. The CDR3 is CAISPGTGEAFF. For the CDR3, the DNA is TGTGCCATCAGTCCCGGGACAGGAGAAGCTTTCTTT.

The CDR3, as DNA: TGTGCCAGCAGAGGGACTAGCGGGAACATTCGGACCCAGTACTTC. Amino acids: CASRGTSGNIRTQYF. The chain couples TRBV11-2 to TRBJ2-5; TRBD2 matches 13 bases. CDR3 length: 15 amino acids. V shed 6 bases, J shed 7 bases, and the junction held 8 bases outside the gene matches. The germline gives CDR1 SGHAT, CDR2 FQNNGV.

CDR3 residues: CSARDQNGRTDTQYF. For the CDR3, the DNA is TGCAGTGCTAGAGATCAAAACGGCCGCACAGATACGCAGTATTTT. The chain uses TRBV20-1 and TRBJ2-3; no reliable D call. The V gene's germline CDR1 is DFQATT and CDR2 SNEGSKA (reference sequence). The CDR3 consists of 15 residues. Deletions cut 0 bases from V and 1 base from J, with 11 bases between.

The sample holds many counts of this clonotype. The rearrangement joins TRBV7-2 to TRBJ2-5; D call uncertain. Germline V gene sequence: CDR1 SGHTA, CDR2 FQGNSA. Trimming shortened V by 5 bases and J by 1 base, and 11 bases separated the two germline ends. The CDR3 spans 14 residues. The DNA for the CDR3 is TGTGCCAGCAGCGACGGAAACATCCAAGAGACCCAGTACTTC. Translation: CASSDGNIQETQYF.

This chain links TRBV7-9 with TRBJ2-1, with D perhaps assigned TRBD1 or TRBD2 (6 bases each). The CDR3 sequence is 17 residues long. Trimming took off 1 base at V and 4 bases at J, with 17 bases between the two ends. Germline CDR1 SEHNR, CDR2 FQNEAQ (reference sequence). CDR3 sequence: CASSLVAWGAGYNEQFF. The CDR3 nucleotides read TGTGCCAGCAGCTTAGTCGCCTGGGGGGCGGGATACAATGAGCAGTTCTTC. The variable domain in full, completed from reference TRBV7-9 and TRBJ2-1, reads DTGVSQNPRHKITKRGQNVTFRCDPISEHNRLYWYRQTLGQGPEFLTYFQNEAQLEKSRLLSDRFSAERPKGSFSTLEIQRTEQGDSAMYLCASSLVAWGAGYNEQFFGPGTRLTVL.

The CDR3 bases are TGTGCCAGTAGTCCAACACCACAGGGGGGGTTTTCGAATGAGCAGTTCTTC. It codes for CASSPTPQGGFSNEQFF. The chain joins TRBV19 to TRBJ2-1; perhaps TRBD1 as D (8 bases). Between the trimmed V and J ends, which lost 5 bases and 7 bases, there was a span of 24 bases. The CDR3 is 17 residues long. The germline CDR1 and CDR2 sequences are LNHDA and SQIVND (reference sequence).

Ten or more counts support this clonotype. The chain uses TRBV6-2 or TRBV6-3 and TRBJ1-2, with D unresolved. The V gene lost 0 bases and the J gene lost 4 bases, with 9 bases spanning the gap. In germline, CDR1 is MNHEY, CDR2 SVGEGT. This CDR3 region has 14 residues. CDR3: CASSYSMNSYGYTF. The CDR3 bases are TGTGCCAGCAGTTACTCGATGAACAGCTATGGCTACACCTTC.

The chain is built from TRBV20-1 and TRBJ1-1; 8 bases match TRBD1. J lost 6 bases, V lost 7 bases, and 10 bases had no gene match. The CDR3 consists of 13 residues. The germline V gene encodes CDR1 DFQATT and CDR2 SNEGSKA (reference sequence). The CDR3 spells CSGPGGGSAEAFF. The CDR3 DNA sequence: TGCAGTGGACCAGGGGGCGGGAGTGCTGAAGCTTTCTTT.

This clonotype was seen more than once but under ten times. The gene calls are TRBV10-3 and TRBJ2-7; 9 bases agree with TRBD1. CDR3 length: 14 amino acids. J was trimmed by 7 bases and V by 4 bases; bases with no gene match: 8. Germline CDR1 ENHRY, CDR2 SYGVKD. The CDR3 here is CAISATTGGGEQYF. CDR3 nucleotides: TGTGCCATCAGTGCCACAACAGGGGGCGGTGAGCAGTACTTC.

The table lists this clonotype with a few counts. This rearrangement joins TRBV6-5 to TRBJ1-5; TRBD1 might be the D (6 bases). The CDR3 sequence is 13 residues long. V was clipped by 8 bases and J by 7 bases, with 15 bases between them. From germline, CDR1 is MNHEY and CDR2 SVGAGI. CDR3: CASRPGGGQPQHF. The CDR3 region has the DNA TGTGCCAGCCGCCCTGGGGGCGGGCAGCCCCAGCATTTT.

This clonotype was recorded many times. The chain recombines TRBV10-3 with TRBJ2-1; tentative D call: TRBD2 (6 bases). Germline CDR1 is ENHRY and CDR2 is SYGVKD. The V and J ends lost 1 base and 10 bases respectively, with 14 bases between them. This CDR3 has 14 residues. CDR3 sequence (DNA): TGTGCCATCAGTGAGTTTGGTGACGCGGGGGAGCAGTTCTTC. Translating it yields CAISEFGDAGEQFF.

This clonotype was detected ten times or more. V and J are TRBV7-9 and TRBJ1-1, with D perhaps matching TRBD1 (5 bases). V was pared by 3 bases and J by 4 bases, with 12 bases between. Looked up from germline, CDR1 is SEHNR and CDR2 is FQNEAQ (reference sequence). The CDR3 covers 14 residues. This CDR3 is CASSFLRGSTEAFF. DNA for the CDR3: TGTGCCAGCAGCTTCCTTCGGGGCAGCACTGAAGCTTTCTTT.

The chain combines TRBV5-1 with TRBJ1-3; no clear D gene. The V end lost 0 bases, the J end lost 1 base, and 5 bases lay between the germline ends. This CDR3 has 14 amino acids. The germline V gene encodes CDR1 SGHRS and CDR2 YFSETQ. Written as DNA, the CDR3 is TGCGCCAGCAGCTTGGAGCCATCTGGAAACACCATATATTTT. The encoded protein is CASSLEPSGNTIYF.

In its sample, this clonotype was seen a few times. CDR3 nucleotides: TGTGCCAGCAGCTCCAGGGACAGACAGAGCTCTGGGGCCAACGTCCTGACTTTC. It encodes CASSSRDRQSSGANVLTF. V gene TRBV7-3 combines with J gene TRBJ2-6; TRBD1 aligns across 7 bases. The CDR3 is made up of 18 amino acids. Looked up from germline, CDR1 is SGHTA and CDR2 is FQGTGA. Trimming took 4 bases from V and 0 from J; bases not matched to a gene: 9.

CDR3 DNA: TGTGCCAGCAGCGCGCCGGGACTTTCCTACAATGAGCAGTTCTTC. It yields the protein CASSAPGLSYNEQFF. The chain is built from TRBV7-9 and TRBJ2-1, with a tentative D call TRBD2 (6 bases). Germline CDR1 SEHNR, CDR2 FQNEAQ (reference sequence). CDR3 length: 15 residues. V was pared by 5 bases and J by 1 base, with 12 bases between.

The chain has TRBV6-5 and TRBJ2-5, with TRBD1 identical over 9 bases. J was trimmed by 6 bases and V by 7 bases; bases with no gene match: 9. This CDR3 spans 14 amino acids. Germline V gene data show CDR1 as MNHEY and CDR2 as SVGAGI. The chain's CDR3 is CASTRTGGGQTQYF. The CDR3 nucleotides read TGTGCCAGCACCCGAACAGGGGGCGGACAGACCCAGTACTTC.

The J gene is TRBJ2-4, the V gene TRBV28; D remains unclear. V lost 1 base, J lost 8 bases, and 12 bases lay in between. Germline CDR1 is MDHEN and CDR2 is SYDVKM. The CDR3 loop spans 14 amino acids. The CDR3 nucleotides are TGTGCCAGCAGTTTATTACCCTGGCGGTACATTCAGTACTTC. Protein product: CASSLLPWRYIQYF.

This clonotype has only a few counts. The chain combines TRBV7-2 with TRBJ1-6; 7 nucleotides align to TRBD1. Germline lookup yields CDR1 SGHTA and CDR2 FQGNSA. The CDR3 has 12 amino acids. CDR3 sequence reads: CAAGQNNSPLHF. CDR3 bases: TGTGCGGCGGGACAGAATAATTCACCCCTCCACTTT.

This clonotype was counted ten times or more. The chain has TRBV23-1 and TRBJ2-5; maybe TRBD1 (5 bases). TRBV23-1 is known as an ORF, though its function is uncertain. This CDR3 is 14 amino acids long. Trimming shortened V by 6 bases and J by 1 base, and 12 bases separated the two germline ends. CDR3 region: CASSLDSGQETQYF. CDR3 nucleotide sequence: TGCGCCAGCAGCCTAGACAGTGGCCAAGAGACCCAGTACTTC.

This clonotype showed up just a few times. This sequence joins TRBV12-3 or TRBV12-4 and TRBJ2-7; TRBD1 is a possible D gene (6 bases). The ends were cut back, 2 bases at V and 3 bases at J, with 8 bases in the middle. This CDR3 spans 13 amino acids. The CDR3 loop is CASSLWTDYEQYF. CDR3 DNA: TGTGCCAGCAGTTTATGGACAGACTACGAGCAGTACTTC.

This clonotype occurred a few times. The genes are TRBV28 and TRBJ1-2, with D perhaps TRBD1 (5 bases). The V end lost 6 bases, the J end lost 8 bases, and 16 bases lay between the germline ends. Germline V gene lookup returns CDR1 MDHEN and CDR2 SYDVKM. The CDR3 contains 13 residues. The CDR3 protein is CASRFPRAGGYTF. The DNA of the CDR3 is TGTGCCAGCAGGTTTCCCAGGGCAGGGGGCTACACCTTC.

This clonotype showed up many times. The chain couples TRBV2 to TRBJ1-2; D might be TRBD1 (6 bases). The V and J ends lost 4 bases and 2 bases respectively, with 8 bases between them. Germline V gene data show CDR1 as SNHLY and CDR2 as FYNNEI. The CDR3 has 13 amino acids. CDR3 coding DNA: TGTGCCAGCAGTGCCACAGGGAACTATGGCTACACCTTC. It yields the protein CASSATGNYGYTF.

This clonotype was picked up a small number of times. The chain uses TRBV11-2 and TRBJ2-1; the D gene is possibly TRBD1 (5 bases). In germline, CDR1 is SGHAT, CDR2 FQNNGV. The CDR3 totals 15 residues. Trimming pared 3 bases from V and 5 bases from J, leaving 14 bases between. Written as DNA, the CDR3 is TGTGCCAGCAGCTTCCCGAGGACACGAAACAATGAGCAGTTCTTC. Protein product: CASSFPRTRNNEQFF. Looking up the rest from reference TRBV11-2 and TRBJ2-1 gives the full variable domain: EAGVAQSPRYKIIEKRQSVAFWCNPISGHATLYWYQQILGQGPKLLIQFQNNGVVDDSQLPKDRFSAERLKGVDSTLKIQPAKLEDSAVYLCASSFPRTRNNEQFFGPGTRLTVL.